The TCR beta chain described here comes from a study of cytotoxic CD8 clonotypes in ibrutinib-treated CLL. Sequenced by immunoSEQ multiplex PCR; TCRdb stores in-frame clones only, minus some. Among 30,000 to 50,000 clones listed, 55% to 80% were seen once. To note about this clone: Its antigen remains unknown.

Study outcomes and limitations: There were few public clonotypes, and on treatment they contracted or stayed stable.

This CDR3 has 15 residues. Per germline, CDR1 MGHDK and CDR2 SYGVNS. Trimming removed 3 bases from V and 9 bases from J; junction bases left unmatched: 8. This clonotype was obtained from a human donor with chronic lymphocytic leukemia. This chain connects TRBV25-1 to TRBJ2-1; 10 positions agree with TRBD2. Sequenced material: PBMCs, taken at disease progression, from a patient treated with ibrutinib. The CDR3 sequence is CASSDRSGRAFEQFF. In DNA form, the CDR3 reads TGTGCCAGCAGTGATAGGAGCGGGAGGGCCTTTGAGCAGTTCTTC.